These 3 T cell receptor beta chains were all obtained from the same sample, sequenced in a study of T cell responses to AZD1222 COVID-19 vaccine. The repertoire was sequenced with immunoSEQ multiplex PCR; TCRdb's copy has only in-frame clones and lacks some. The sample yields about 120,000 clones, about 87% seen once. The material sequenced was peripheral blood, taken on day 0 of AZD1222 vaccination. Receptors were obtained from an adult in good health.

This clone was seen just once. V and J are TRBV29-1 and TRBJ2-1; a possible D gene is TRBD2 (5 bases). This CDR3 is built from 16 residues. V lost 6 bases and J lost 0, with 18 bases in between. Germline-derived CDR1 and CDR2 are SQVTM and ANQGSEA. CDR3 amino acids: CSVHSLVSSSYNEQFF. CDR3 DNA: TGCAGCGTCCATTCACTAGTCAGCAGCTCCTACAATGAGCAGTTCTTC.

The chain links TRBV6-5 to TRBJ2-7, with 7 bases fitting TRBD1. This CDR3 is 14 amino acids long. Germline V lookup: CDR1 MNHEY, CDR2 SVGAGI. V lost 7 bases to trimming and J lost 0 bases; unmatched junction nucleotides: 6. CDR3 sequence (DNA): TGTGCCAGCACCCCCGGGACAGCCTCCTACGAGCAGTACTTC. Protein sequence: CASTPGTASYEQYF.

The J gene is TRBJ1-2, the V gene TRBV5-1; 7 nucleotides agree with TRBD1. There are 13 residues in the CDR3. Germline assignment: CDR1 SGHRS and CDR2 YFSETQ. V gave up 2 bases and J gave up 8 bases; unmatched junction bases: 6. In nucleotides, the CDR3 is TGCGCCAGCAGCTTTGAAGGGGGCGACGGCTACACCTTC. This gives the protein CASSFEGGDGYTF.